This TCR beta chain was identified in a study of blood T cell repertoires in COVID-19. Only in-frame clones appear in the TCRdb table, and some are missing; sequencing was by immunoSEQ multiplex PCR. The table lists over 120,000 clones, about 80% of them singletons. The sequenced sample consisted of peripheral blood. The TCR was taken from a woman aged 80 or over with acute or convalescent COVID-19.

CDR3 nucleotides: TGCGCCAGCAGCCCATCGACACGGTTAAACTATGGCTACACCTTC. Protein product: CASSPSTRLNYGYTF. The chain has TRBV4-1 and TRBJ1-2; unclear D gene. Per germline, CDR1 MGHRA and CDR2 YSYEKL. Trimming stripped 4 bases from V and 2 bases from J, with 14 bases between. The CDR3 has 15 residues.